This T cell receptor beta chain was profiled in a study of OX40 agonist ivuxolimab in advanced cancers. Overall study: A diagnosis of hepatocellular carcinoma, melanoma, renal cell or head and neck cancer was present in dose-escalation patients. Notes on the study in general: Fewer expanded clones were found on average in CD4+ than in CD8+ T cells. Dosing at 0.1 to 3.0 mg/kg was accompanied by clonal expansion of CD4+ and CD8+ blood T cells by week 6.

This clone was counted only a few times. What it binds is unknown. Profiled with immunoSEQ multiplex PCR; TCRdb holds only in-frame clones, not every one. Of just over 45,000 clones in the sample, roughly 94% were seen once. V was pared by 1 base and J by 5 bases, with 11 bases of the junction left unmatched. Germline V gene lookup returns CDR1 MNHNS and CDR2 SASEGT. The CDR3 is 17 amino acids. Blood samples were obtained at baseline, cycle 4 day 1, and cycle 7 day 1. This receptor was obtained from an adult with an advanced solid tumor such as melanoma, head and neck, liver or kidney cancer. The sequenced sample was CD4+ or CD8+ T cells sorted from blood, obtained in a trial of the OX40 agonist ivuxolimab. The gene calls are TRBV6-1 and TRBJ1-5, with 7 bases matching TRBD1. The CDR3 DNA follows: TGTGCCAGCAGTGAAGGACAGGGCACGTTGTACTATCAGCCCCAGCATTTT. This sequence encodes CASSEGQGTLYYQPQHF.